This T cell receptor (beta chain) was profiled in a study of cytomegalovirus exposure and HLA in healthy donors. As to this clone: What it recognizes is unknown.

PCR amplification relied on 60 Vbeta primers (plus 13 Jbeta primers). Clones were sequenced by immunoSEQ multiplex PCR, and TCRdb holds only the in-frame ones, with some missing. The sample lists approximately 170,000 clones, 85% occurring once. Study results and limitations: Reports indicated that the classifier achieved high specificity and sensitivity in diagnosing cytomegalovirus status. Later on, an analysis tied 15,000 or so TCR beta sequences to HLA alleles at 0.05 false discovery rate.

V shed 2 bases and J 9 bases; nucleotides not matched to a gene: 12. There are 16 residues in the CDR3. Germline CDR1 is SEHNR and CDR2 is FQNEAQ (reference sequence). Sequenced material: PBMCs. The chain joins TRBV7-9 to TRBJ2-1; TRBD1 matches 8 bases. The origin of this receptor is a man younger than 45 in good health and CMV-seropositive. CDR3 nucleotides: TGTGCCAGCAGCTTACCAGACAGGGGAGATCCTGTTGAGCAGTTCTTC. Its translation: CASSLPDRGDPVEQFF. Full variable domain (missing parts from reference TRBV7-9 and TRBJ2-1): DTGVSQNPRHKITKRGQNVTFRCDPISEHNRLYWYRQTLGQGPEFLTYFQNEAQLEKSRLLSDRFSAERPKGSFSTLEIQRTEQGDSAMYLCASSLPDRGDPVEQFFGPGTRLTVL.